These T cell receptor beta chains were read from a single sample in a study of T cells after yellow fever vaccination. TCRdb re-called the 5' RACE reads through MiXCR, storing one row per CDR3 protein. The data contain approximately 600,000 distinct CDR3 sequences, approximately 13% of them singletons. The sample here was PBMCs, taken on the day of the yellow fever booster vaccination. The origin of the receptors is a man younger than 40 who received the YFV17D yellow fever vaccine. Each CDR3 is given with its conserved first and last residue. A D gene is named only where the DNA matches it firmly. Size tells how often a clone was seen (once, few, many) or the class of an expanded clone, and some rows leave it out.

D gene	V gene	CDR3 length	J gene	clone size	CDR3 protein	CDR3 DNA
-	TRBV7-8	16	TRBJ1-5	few	CASSRGGGHGTQPQHF	TGTGCCAGCAGTCGCGGGGGGGGGCATGGCACTCAGCCCCAGCATTTT
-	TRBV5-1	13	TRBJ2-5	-	CATAQGTQETQYF	TGCGCCACTGCGCAGGGGACACAAGAGACCCAGTACTTC
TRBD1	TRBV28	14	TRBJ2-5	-	CASSLQQGVETQYF	TGTGCCAGCAGTCTTCAACAGGGGGTGGAGACCCAGTACTTC
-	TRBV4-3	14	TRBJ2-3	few	CASSQADSTDTQYF	TGCGCCAGCAGCCAAGCGGACAGCACAGATACGCAGTATTTT
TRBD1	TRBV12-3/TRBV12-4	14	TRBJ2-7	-	CASTRTGLTYEQYF	TGTGCCAGCACTAGGACAGGCCTTACCTACGAGCAGTACTTC
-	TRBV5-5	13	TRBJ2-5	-	CASTREPQETQYF	TGTGCCAGCACTCGGGAGCCACAAGAGACCCAGTACTTC
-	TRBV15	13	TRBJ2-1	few	CATSRPGGGEQFF	TGTGCCACCAGCAGACCTGGGGGGGGCGAGCAGTTCTTC
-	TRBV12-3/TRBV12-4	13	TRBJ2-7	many	CASAWDISYEQYF	TGTGCCAGCGCATGGGACATCAGTTACGAGCAGTACTTC
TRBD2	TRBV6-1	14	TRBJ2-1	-	CASSRGRAGGLQFF	TGTGCCAGCAGCAGGGGTCGAGCGGGAGGCCTGCAGTTCTTC
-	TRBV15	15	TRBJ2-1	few	CATSRDYSSYNEQFF	TGTGCCACCAGCAGAGATTATAGCTCCTACAATGAGCAGTTCTTC
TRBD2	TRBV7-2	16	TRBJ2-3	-	CASSHGLANPTDTQYF	TGTGCCAGCAGCCACGGACTAGCGAACCCAACAGATACGCAGTATTTT
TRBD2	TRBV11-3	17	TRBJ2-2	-	CASSPREAGERTGELFF	TGTGCCAGCAGCCCCCGAGAGGCGGGAGAACGCACCGGGGAGCTGTTTTTT
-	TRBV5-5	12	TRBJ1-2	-	CASSFSEGGTTF	TGTGCCAGCAGTTTCAGCGAGGGAGGTACAACCTTC
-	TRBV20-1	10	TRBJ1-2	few	CSAPGVGYTF	TGCAGTGCCCCGGGGGTTGGCTACACCTTC
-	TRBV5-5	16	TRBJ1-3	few	CASSLVLASSGNTIYF	TGTGCCAGCAGCTTGGTTCTGGCGAGCTCTGGAAACACCATATATTTT
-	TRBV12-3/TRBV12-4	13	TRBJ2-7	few	CASSFRRGYEQYF	TGTGCCAGCAGTTTCCGACGGGGCTACGAGCAGTACTTC
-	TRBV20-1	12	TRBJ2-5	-	CSATTIQETQYF	TGCAGTGCTACGACTATCCAAGAGACCCAGTACTTC
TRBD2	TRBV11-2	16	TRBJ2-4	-	CASSSRLAGAKNIQYF	TGTGCCAGCAGCTCCAGACTAGCGGGAGCCAAAAACATTCAGTACTTC
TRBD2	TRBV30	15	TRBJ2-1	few	CAWGGGRGGYNEQFF	TGTGCCTGGGGAGGAGGGCGCGGGGGGTACAATGAGCAGTTCTTC
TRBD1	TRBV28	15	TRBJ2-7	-	CASSLLGQLLGPQYF	TGTGCCAGCAGTTTATTGGGACAGCTCTTAGGTCCGCAGTACTTC
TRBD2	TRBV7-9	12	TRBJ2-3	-	CIGTSGGNTQYF	TGTATAGGGACTAGCGGCGGGAATACGCAGTATTTT
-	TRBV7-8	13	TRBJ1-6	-	CASSLDGNSPLHF	TGTGCCAGCAGCTTAGATGGGAATTCACCCCTCCACTTT
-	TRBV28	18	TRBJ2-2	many	CASSLSPGTVLNTGELFF	TGTGCCAGCAGTTTATCCCCAGGGACGGTATTGAACACCGGGGAGCTGTTTTTT
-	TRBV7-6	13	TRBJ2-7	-	CASSPGTQYEQYF	TGTGCCAGCAGCCCTGGGACACAGTACGAGCAGTACTTC
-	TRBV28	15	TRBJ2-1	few	CASNPLGAKDNEQFF	TGTGCCAGCAACCCCCTGGGGGCGAAGGACAATGAGCAGTTCTTC
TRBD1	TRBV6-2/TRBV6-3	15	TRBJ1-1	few	CASSRLGTGGTEAFF	TGTGCCAGCAGTCGGCTAGGGACAGGGGGCACTGAAGCTTTCTTT
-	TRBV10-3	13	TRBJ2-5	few	CAISGPSGETQYF	TGTGCCATCTCGGGACCCTCGGGAGAGACCCAGTACTTC
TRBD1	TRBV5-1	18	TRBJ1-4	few	CASSTRTGARATNEKLFF	TGCGCCAGCAGCACCCGGACAGGGGCGCGGGCAACTAATGAAAAACTGTTTTTT
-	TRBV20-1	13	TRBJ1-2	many	CSGRPSQSDGYTF	TGCAGCGGCCGACCCTCTCAGTCAGATGGCTACACCTTC
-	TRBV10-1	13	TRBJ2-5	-	CASSVQVGETQYF	TGCGCCAGCAGTGTCCAGGTTGGGGAGACCCAGTACTTC
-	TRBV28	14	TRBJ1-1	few	CASSEWADYTEAFF	TGTGCCAGCAGTGAATGGGCGGATTACACTGAAGCTTTCTTT
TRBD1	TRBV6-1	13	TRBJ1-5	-	CASTGTENQPQHF	TGTGCCAGCACAGGGACAGAGAATCAGCCCCAGCATTTT
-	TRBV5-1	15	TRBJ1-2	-	CASSLLASGHDGYTF	TGCGCCAGCAGCTTGTTGGCATCGGGACATGATGGCTACACCTTC
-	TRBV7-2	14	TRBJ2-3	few	CASSSSRSGEMQYF	TGTGCCAGCAGCTCCTCCCGGTCGGGGGAGATGCAGTATTTT
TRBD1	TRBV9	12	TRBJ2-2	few	CASNRGTGELFF	TGTGCCAGCAACAGGGGCACCGGGGAGCTGTTTTTT
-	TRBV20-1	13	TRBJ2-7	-	CSAPPASLREQYF	TGCAGTGCTCCCCCTGCTAGCTTACGCGAGCAGTACTTC
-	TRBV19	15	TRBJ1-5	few	CASSMGQGSNQPQHF	TGTGCCAGTAGTATGGGGCAGGGTAGCAATCAGCCCCAGCATTTT
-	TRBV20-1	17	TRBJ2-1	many	CSASLGPLAPRRVEQFF	TGCAGTGCTAGCCTTGGACCACTAGCTCCGCGGAGAGTTGAGCAGTTCTTC
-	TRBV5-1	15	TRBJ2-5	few	CASSLGGTVSETQYF	TGCGCCAGCAGCCTGGGGGGCACGGTCTCAGAGACCCAGTACTTC
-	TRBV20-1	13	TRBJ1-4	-	CSASRRMNEKLFF	TGCAGTGCTAGTCGGAGGATGAATGAAAAACTGTTTTTT